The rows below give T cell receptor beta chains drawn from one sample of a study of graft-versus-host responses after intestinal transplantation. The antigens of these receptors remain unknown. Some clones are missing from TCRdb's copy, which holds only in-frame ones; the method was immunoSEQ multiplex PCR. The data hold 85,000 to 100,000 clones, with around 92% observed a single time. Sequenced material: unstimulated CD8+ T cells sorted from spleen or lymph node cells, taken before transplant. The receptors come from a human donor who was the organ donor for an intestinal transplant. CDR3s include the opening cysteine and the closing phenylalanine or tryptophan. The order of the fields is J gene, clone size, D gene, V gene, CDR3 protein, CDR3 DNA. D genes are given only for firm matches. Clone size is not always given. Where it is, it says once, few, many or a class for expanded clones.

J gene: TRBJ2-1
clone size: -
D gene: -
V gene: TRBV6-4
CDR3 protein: CASSAGDASNEQFF
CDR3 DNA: TGTGCCAGCAGTGCGGGAGACGCATCGAATGAGCAGTTCTTC

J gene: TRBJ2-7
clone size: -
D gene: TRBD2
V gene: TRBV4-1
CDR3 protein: CASSQVLAGGIYEQYF
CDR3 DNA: TGCGCCAGCAGCCAAGTCCTAGCGGGGGGAATCTACGAGCAGTACTTC

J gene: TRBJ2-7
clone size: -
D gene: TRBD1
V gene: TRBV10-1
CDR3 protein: CASGTGTGAYEQYF
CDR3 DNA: TGCGCCAGCGGAACCGGGACAGGGGCCTACGAGCAGTACTTC

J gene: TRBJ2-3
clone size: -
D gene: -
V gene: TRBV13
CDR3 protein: CASSQSVLTDTQYF
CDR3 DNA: TGTGCCAGCAGCCAATCAGTCCTCACAGATACGCAGTATTTT

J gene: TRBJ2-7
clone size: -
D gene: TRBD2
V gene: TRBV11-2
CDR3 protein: CASSFTSGRAGYEQYF
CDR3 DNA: TGTGCCAGCAGCTTCACTAGCGGGAGGGCCGGGTACGAGCAGTACTTC

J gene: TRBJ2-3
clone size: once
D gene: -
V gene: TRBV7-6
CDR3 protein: CASSLDRASTDTQYF
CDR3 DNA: TGTGCCAGCAGCTTAGACCGAGCAAGCACAGATACGCAGTATTTT

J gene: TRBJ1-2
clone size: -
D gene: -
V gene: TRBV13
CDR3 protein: CASSLPVGGVYGYTF
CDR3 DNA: TGTGCCAGCAGCTTACCTGTGGGGGGAGTCTATGGCTACACCTTC

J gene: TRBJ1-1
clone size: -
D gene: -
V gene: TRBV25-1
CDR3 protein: CASSPTGNTEAFF
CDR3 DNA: TGTGCCAGCAGTCCGACAGGGAACACTGAAGCTTTCTTT

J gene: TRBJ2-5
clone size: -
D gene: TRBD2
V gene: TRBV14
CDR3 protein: CASSRLAGQTQETQYF
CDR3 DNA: TGTGCCAGCAGCCGTCTAGCGGGACAGACCCAAGAGACCCAGTACTTC

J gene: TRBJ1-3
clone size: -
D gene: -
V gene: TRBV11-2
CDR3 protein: CASIISKHSGNTIYF
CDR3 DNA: TGTGCCAGCATCATCAGTAAACACTCTGGAAACACCATATATTTT

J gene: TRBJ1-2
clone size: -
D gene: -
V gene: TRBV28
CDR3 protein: CASSLWVGGRGGYTF
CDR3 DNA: TGTGCCAGCAGTTTATGGGTGGGGGGTAGAGGCGGCTACACCTTC

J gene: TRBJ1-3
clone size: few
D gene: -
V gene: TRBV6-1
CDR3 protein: CASSEWDIQPGNTIYF
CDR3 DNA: TGTGCCAGCAGTGAATGGGACATTCAGCCTGGAAACACCATATATTTT

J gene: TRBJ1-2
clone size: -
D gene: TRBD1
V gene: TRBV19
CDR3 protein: CASSVRQGFHGYTF
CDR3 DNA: TGTGCCAGTAGTGTGCGACAGGGGTTCCATGGCTACACCTTC

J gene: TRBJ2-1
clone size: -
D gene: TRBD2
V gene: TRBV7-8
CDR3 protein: CASSLGLAGRLSYNEQFF
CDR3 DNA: TGTGCCAGCAGCTTAGGGCTAGCGGGGCGCTTATCCTACAATGAGCAGTTCTTC